This T cell receptor (beta chain) was captured by sequencing in a study of T cells in women clearing cervical HPV infection. immunoSEQ multiplex PCR used an average of roughly 1,100 ng genomic DNA. Generated by immunoSEQ multiplex PCR, the TCRdb table keeps only in-frame clones and is missing some. The listing records about 36,000 clones. The ends were cut back, 5 bases at V and 11 bases at J, with 19 bases in the middle. Germline V lookup: CDR1 SEHNR, CDR2 FQNEAQ (reference sequence). The CDR3 loop spans 15 amino acids. HPV was found by MY09/MY11 PCR and dot-blot genotyping. Points on this clone: The missing CDR3 end, 3 residues past where the read stops, is filled in from the germline J gene.

Sequenced material: blood buffy coat. V usage is TRBV7-9 and J usage is TRBJ1-6; perhaps TRBD1 as D (5 bases). The TCR sequence derives from a woman between 18 and 70 years old with a cervical HPV16 infection that either progressed to CIN3+ or cleared (not recorded which). The CDR3 bases that were read are TGTGCCAGCAGCCGGGACTCCACGGGGAATCCACCC. It yields the protein CASSRDSTGNPP. From start to end, the CDR3 is CASSRDSTGNPPLHF.